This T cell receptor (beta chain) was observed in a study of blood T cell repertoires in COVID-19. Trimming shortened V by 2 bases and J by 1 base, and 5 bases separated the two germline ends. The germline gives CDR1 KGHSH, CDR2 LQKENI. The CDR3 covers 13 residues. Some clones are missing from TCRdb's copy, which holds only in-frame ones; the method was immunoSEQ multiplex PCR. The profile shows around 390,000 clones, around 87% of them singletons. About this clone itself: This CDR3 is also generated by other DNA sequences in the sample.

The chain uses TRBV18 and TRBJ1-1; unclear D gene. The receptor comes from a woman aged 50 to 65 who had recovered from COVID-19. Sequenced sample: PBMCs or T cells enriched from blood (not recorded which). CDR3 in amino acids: CASSPSENTEAFF. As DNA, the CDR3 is TGTGCCAGCTCACCATCAGAGAACACTGAAGCTTTCTTT.